What follows are 25 T cell receptor beta chains derived from one specimen sequenced in a study of CD8+ T cells in alopecia areata. Treatment of the sample: oral pan-JAK inhibitor, 5-10 mg twice daily. After isolation, RNA underwent reverse transcription to generate cDNA as the sequencing template. Method: immunoSEQ multiplex PCR; TCRdb's copy keeps in-frame clones and lacks some. The sample contains about 140,000 clones, 82% of which appear only once. The sample consisted of CD8+ T cells sorted from blood, taken at week 4, from a patient treated with tofacitinib. All receptors come from a human donor with alopecia areata.

This chain links TRBV27 with TRBJ2-2; TRBD2 agrees at 8 bases. The germline CDR1 and CDR2 sequences are MNHEY and SMNVEV (reference sequence). Trimming cost V 6 bases and J 2 bases; bases outside gene matches: 5. CDR3 size: 15 residues. The CDR3, as DNA: TGTGCCAGCAGAGCACGGGGGGGTAACACCGGGGAGCTGTTTTTT. Amino acids: CASRARGGNTGELFF.

The rearrangement uses TRBV5-1 and TRBJ2-7; 11 bases fit TRBD1. The CDR3 has 16 amino acids. The V gene end was trimmed by 0 bases and the J gene end by 5 bases; junction bases not matched to a gene: 7. CDR1 and CDR2 from the germline V gene are SGHRS and YFSETQ. This CDR3 reads CASSLAGTGGRNEQYF. CDR3 DNA sequence: TGCGCCAGCAGCTTGGCCGGGACAGGGGGGCGGAACGAGCAGTACTTC.

The genes are TRBV4-1 and TRBJ1-1; the D gene is possibly TRBD1 (6 bases). Deletions cut 0 bases from V and 4 bases from J, with 9 bases between. This CDR3 comprises 14 residues. Germline V gene lookup returns CDR1 MGHRA and CDR2 YSYEKL. This chain's CDR3 is CASSQEEGGTEAFF. The CDR3 nucleotides read TGCGCCAGCAGCCAAGAGGAGGGGGGCACTGAAGCTTTCTTT.

The V call is TRBV7-2, the J call TRBJ2-3; D not certain. Germline-derived CDR1 and CDR2 are SGHTA and FQGNSA. The CDR3 totals 15 residues. With 3 bases removed from V and 1 base from J, the gap between germline ends came to 11 bases. CDR3 coding DNA: TGTGCCAGCAGCTTCCCTCAGCTGGGCACAGATACGCAGTATTTT. Encoded protein: CASSFPQLGTDTQYF.

This clone was observed a single time. The chain recombines TRBV19 with TRBJ2-2; the D gene could be TRBD1 or TRBD2 (6 bases each). With 5 bases removed from V and 7 bases from J, the gap between germline ends came to 11 bases. The CDR3 is 13 residues long. The germline V gene has CDR1 LNHDA and CDR2 SQIVND (reference sequence). This chain's CDR3 is CASSWGASGELFF. For the CDR3, the DNA is TGTGCCAGTAGTTGGGGGGCAAGCGGGGAGCTGTTTTTT.

The chain employs TRBV13 and TRBJ1-6; 7 bases are shared with TRBD1. The CDR3 contains 15 residues. Per the germline V gene, CDR1 is PRHDT and CDR2 is FYEKMQ (reference sequence). The V and J ends lost 4 bases and 2 bases, in that order; junction bases with no gene match: 2. CDR3 region: CASSSGTAYNSPLHF. CDR3 DNA sequence: TGTGCCAGCAGCTCCGGGACAGCCTATAATTCACCCCTCCACTTT.

This clone was seen just once. This chain connects TRBV2 to TRBJ1-5, with TRBD1 as a possible D gene (5 bases). The CDR3 contains 14 residues. Trimming took 8 bases from V and 2 from J, leaving 13 bases between them. Germline V gene lookup returns CDR1 SNHLY and CDR2 FYNNEI. CDR3 bases: TGTGCCAGCGAATCCCGGGACGGCAATCAGCCCCAGCATTTT. It translates to CASESRDGNQPQHF.

This chain joins TRBV30 and TRBJ2-1, with a tentative D call TRBD1 (6 bases). Germline lookup yields CDR1 GTSNPN and CDR2 SVGIG (reference sequence). The CDR3 runs to 16 residues. The V and J ends lost 2 bases and 5 bases respectively, with 19 bases between them. CDR3 protein: CAWSPPPQGGDNEQFF. The CDR3, as DNA: TGTGCCTGGAGTCCCCCCCCACAGGGTGGGGACAATGAGCAGTTCTTC. Looking up the rest from reference TRBV30 and TRBJ2-1 gives the full variable domain: SQTIHQWPATLVQPVGSPLSLECTVEGTSNPNLYWYRQAAGRGLQLLFYSVGIGQISSEVPQNLSASRPQDRQFILSSKKLLLSDSGFYLCAWSPPPQGGDNEQFFGPGTRLTVL.

The genes are TRBV6-5 and TRBJ2-2, with D perhaps TRBD1 or TRBD2 (5 bases each). With 8 bases removed from V and 7 bases from J, the gap between germline ends came to 17 bases. The CDR3 has 14 residues. Germline V lookup: CDR1 MNHEY, CDR2 SVGAGI. The CDR3 protein is CASGPGLGSGELFF. The CDR3 DNA follows: TGTGCCAGCGGGCCGGGGCTAGGTAGCGGGGAGCTGTTTTTT.

The V gene is TRBV5-1, the J gene TRBJ1-1; 7 positions agree with TRBD1. Trimming removed 0 bases from V and 4 bases from J; junction bases left unmatched: 6. Germline loops: CDR1 SGHRS, CDR2 YFSETQ. There are 15 residues in the CDR3. The CDR3 region is CASSLEGGAGTEAFF. In DNA, the CDR3 is TGCGCCAGCAGCTTGGAAGGGGGCGCGGGCACTGAAGCTTTCTTT.

This rearrangement joins TRBV11-2 to TRBJ1-2; possible D gene TRBD1, 5 bases. Germline CDR1 and CDR2: SGHAT and FQNNGV. The ends were cut back, 5 bases at V and 4 bases at J, with 11 bases in the middle. The CDR3 runs to 13 residues. CDR3: CASSLGTAYGYTF. CDR3 bases: TGTGCCAGCAGCCTCGGGACTGCCTATGGCTACACCTTC.

Here the CDR3 DNA reads TGTGCCAGCAGTCCGTTCGGCGCCTACGAGCAGTACTTC. Translation: CASSPFGAYEQYF. The chain uses TRBV6-5 and TRBJ2-7; D is unclear. Trimming removed 5 bases from V and 2 bases from J, with 10 bases in between. The CDR3 is 13 amino acids. In germline, CDR1 is MNHEY, CDR2 SVGAGI.

This clone was detected once. In DNA form, the CDR3 reads TGTGCCAGCAGCGGGGACAGGGGCAATCAGCCCCAGCATTTT. It encodes CASSGDRGNQPQHF. The rearrangement uses TRBV7-9 and TRBJ1-5; 9 nucleotides agree with TRBD1. The CDR3 runs to 14 residues. CDR1 and CDR2 (germline): SEHNR, FQNEAQ (reference sequence). V was clipped by 5 bases and J by 2 bases; unmatched bases: 1.

There are a few counts of this clone. The chain combines TRBV29-1 with TRBJ2-7, with a possible D match to TRBD1 (5 bases). Between the trimmed V and J ends, which lost 0 bases and 2 bases, there was a span of 8 bases. This CDR3 comprises 13 residues. Germline CDR1 and CDR2: SQVTM and ANQGSEA. The CDR3 region is CSVEDETAYEQYF. The CDR3 DNA sequence: TGCAGCGTTGAAGATGAGACAGCCTACGAGCAGTACTTC.

The chain carries TRBV12-5 and TRBJ2-7; 7 bases line up with TRBD1. The CDR3 is made up of 16 amino acids. The V gene's germline CDR1 is LGHNT and CDR2 FRNRAP. The V and J ends lost 2 bases and 0 bases, in that order; junction bases with no gene match: 7. The CDR3 region has the DNA TGTGCTAGTGGTTTGCTAGACAGGGTTGACTCCTACGAGCAGTACTTC. Protein product: CASGLLDRVDSYEQYF.

This clone appeared a few times. The rearrangement uses TRBV6-5 and TRBJ2-3; D is unresolved. V shed 5 bases and J shed 11 bases, with 14 bases lying between them. Germline values: CDR1 MNHEY, CDR2 SVGAGI. This CDR3 comprises 12 residues. The CDR3 bases are TGTGCCAGCAGTCCGTCCCTTCCGGAGCAGTATTTT. Amino acid sequence: CASSPSLPEQYF.

CDR3 protein: CASSLGRGADPYEQYF. For the CDR3, the DNA is TGTGCCAGCAGCTTAGGCCGGGGGGCCGACCCCTACGAGCAGTACTTC. The rearrangement joins TRBV7-2 to TRBJ2-7; perhaps TRBD2 as D (7 bases). Deletions cut 1 base from V and 2 bases from J, with 15 bases between. The germline V gene has CDR1 SGHTA and CDR2 FQGNSA. The CDR3 covers 16 residues.

The chain combines TRBV27 with TRBJ2-7; 10 bases match TRBD1. The length of the CDR3 is 15 residues. V lost 2 bases, J lost 5 bases, and 6 bases stayed unmatched. Germline CDR1 reads MNHEY; CDR2 reads SMNVEV (reference sequence). The CDR3 reads CASSLLTDRGNEQYF. DNA of the CDR3: TGTGCCAGCAGTTTACTCACGGACAGGGGGAACGAGCAGTACTTC.

As DNA, the CDR3 is TGTGCCAGTAGTATGACCCCGGGAAACACTGAAGCTTTCTTT. It specifies CASSMTPGNTEAFF. This chain joins TRBV19 and TRBJ1-1; D is unclear. The CDR3 loop spans 14 amino acids. Germline V CDR1 and CDR2: LNHDA, SQIVND (reference sequence). The V end lost 3 bases, the J end lost 2 bases, and 10 bases lay between the germline ends. Full variable domain (remainder filled in from reference TRBV19 and TRBJ1-1): DGGITQSPKYLFRKEGQNVTLSCEQNLNHDAMYWYRQDPGQGLRLIYYSQIVNDFQKGDIAEGYSVSREKKESFPLTVTSAQKNPTAFYLCASSMTPGNTEAFFGQGTRLTVV.

The chain uses TRBV7-6 and TRBJ1-1; 7 positions agree with TRBD1. CDR1 and CDR2 (germline): SGHVS, FNYEAQ. V was pared by 0 bases and J by 1 base, with 5 bases of the junction left unmatched. The CDR3 contains 16 residues. DNA for the CDR3: TGTGCCAGCAGCTTAGCGAGACAGGGAGGGAACACTGAAGCTTTCTTT. This sequence encodes CASSLARQGGNTEAFF.

This clone was recorded once. The chain couples TRBV7-9 to TRBJ2-2; 9 bases are a match to TRBD2. This CDR3 has 15 residues. Looked up from germline, CDR1 is SEHNR and CDR2 is FQNEAQ (reference sequence). V gave up 3 bases and J gave up 4 bases; unmatched junction bases: 3. CDR3: CASSLLSGGTGELFF. CDR3 in DNA: TGTGCCAGCAGCTTGCTTAGCGGGGGCACCGGGGAGCTGTTTTTT. Supplemented by reference TRBV7-9 and TRBJ2-2, the full variable domain reads DTGVSQNPRHKITKRGQNVTFRCDPISEHNRLYWYRQTLGQGPEFLTYFQNEAQLEKSRLLSDRFSAERPKGSFSTLEIQRTEQGDSAMYLCASSLLSGGTGELFFGEGSRLTVL.

The V gene is TRBV7-2, the J gene TRBJ2-7, with a tentative D call TRBD1 (6 bases). V was clipped by 8 bases and J by 4 bases, with 30 bases between them. The CDR3 sequence is 18 residues long. The germline gives CDR1 SGHTA, CDR2 FQGNSA. Written as DNA, the CDR3 is TGTGCCAGCTGCCGCGAATCCTACAGGGTGGGTACGGCGTACGAGCAGTACTTC. This translates into CASCRESYRVGTAYEQYF.

This clone was recorded a few times. The V gene is TRBV2, the J gene TRBJ1-2, with TRBD1 matching over 11 bases. The CDR3 loop spans 14 amino acids. Trimming cost V 5 bases and J 8 bases; bases outside gene matches: 7. CDR1 and CDR2 from the germline V gene are SNHLY and FYNNEI. CDR3 residues: CASSPSGTGGGYTF. In DNA, the CDR3 is TGTGCCAGCAGTCCCTCCGGGACAGGGGGAGGCTACACCTTC.

The chain is built from TRBV6-6 and TRBJ1-5; D may be TRBD1 (6 bases). CDR3 length: 13 amino acids. Trimming removed 8 bases at V and 3 bases at J, with 11 bases between. Germline V gene data show CDR1 as MNHNY and CDR2 as SVGAGI (reference sequence). The CDR3 sequence: CASLQGYNQPQHF. DNA for the CDR3: TGTGCCAGCCTACAGGGATACAATCAGCCCCAGCATTTT.

The genes are TRBV7-9 and TRBJ2-5, with unresolved D. Trimming took 5 bases from V and 9 from J, leaving 28 bases between them. This CDR3 comprises 17 residues. Per germline, CDR1 SEHNR and CDR2 FQNEAQ (reference sequence). CDR3 in DNA: TGTGCCAGCAGCCTCGAGAACAGACAACCAGAAGTGATGTCCCAGTACTTC. Protein sequence: CASSLENRQPEVMSQYF.